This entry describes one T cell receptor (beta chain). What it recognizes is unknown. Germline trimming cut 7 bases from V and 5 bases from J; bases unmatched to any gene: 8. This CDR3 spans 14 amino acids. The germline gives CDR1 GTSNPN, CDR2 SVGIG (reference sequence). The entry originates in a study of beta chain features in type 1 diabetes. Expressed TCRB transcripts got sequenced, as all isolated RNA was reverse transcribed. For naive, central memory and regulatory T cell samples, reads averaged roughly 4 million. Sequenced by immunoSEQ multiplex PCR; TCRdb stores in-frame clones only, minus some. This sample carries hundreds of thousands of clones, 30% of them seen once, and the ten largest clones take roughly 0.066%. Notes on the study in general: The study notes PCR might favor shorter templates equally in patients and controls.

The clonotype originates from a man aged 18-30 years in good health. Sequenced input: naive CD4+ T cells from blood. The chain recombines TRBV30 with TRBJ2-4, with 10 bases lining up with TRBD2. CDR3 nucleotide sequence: TGTGCCTATCAAGCGGGAGGGCCTCAAAACATTCAGTACTTC. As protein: CAYQAGGPQNIQYF. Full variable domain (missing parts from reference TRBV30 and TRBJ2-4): SQTIHQWPATLVQPVGSPLSLECTVEGTSNPNLYWYRQAAGRGLQLLFYSVGIGQISSEVPQNLSASRPQDRQFILSSKKLLLSDSGFYLCAYQAGGPQNIQYFGAGTRLSVL.